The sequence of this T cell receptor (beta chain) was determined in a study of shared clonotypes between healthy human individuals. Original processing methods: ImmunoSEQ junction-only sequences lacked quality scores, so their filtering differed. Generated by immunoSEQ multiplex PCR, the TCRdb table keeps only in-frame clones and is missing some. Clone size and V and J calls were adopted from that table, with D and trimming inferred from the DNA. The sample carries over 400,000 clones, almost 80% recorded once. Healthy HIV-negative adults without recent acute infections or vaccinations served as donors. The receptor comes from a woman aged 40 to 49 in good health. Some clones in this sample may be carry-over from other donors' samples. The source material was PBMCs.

The CDR3 region has the DNA TGCGCCAGCAGCGAGGAGACGGGTGCCTATGGCTACACCTTC. This gives the protein CASSEETGAYGYTF. This chain uses TRBV10-2 with TRBJ1-2; D gene ambiguous. Looked up from germline, CDR1 is WSHSY and CDR2 is SAAADI. V lost 6 bases and J lost 4, with 15 bases in between. CDR3 length: 14 residues.